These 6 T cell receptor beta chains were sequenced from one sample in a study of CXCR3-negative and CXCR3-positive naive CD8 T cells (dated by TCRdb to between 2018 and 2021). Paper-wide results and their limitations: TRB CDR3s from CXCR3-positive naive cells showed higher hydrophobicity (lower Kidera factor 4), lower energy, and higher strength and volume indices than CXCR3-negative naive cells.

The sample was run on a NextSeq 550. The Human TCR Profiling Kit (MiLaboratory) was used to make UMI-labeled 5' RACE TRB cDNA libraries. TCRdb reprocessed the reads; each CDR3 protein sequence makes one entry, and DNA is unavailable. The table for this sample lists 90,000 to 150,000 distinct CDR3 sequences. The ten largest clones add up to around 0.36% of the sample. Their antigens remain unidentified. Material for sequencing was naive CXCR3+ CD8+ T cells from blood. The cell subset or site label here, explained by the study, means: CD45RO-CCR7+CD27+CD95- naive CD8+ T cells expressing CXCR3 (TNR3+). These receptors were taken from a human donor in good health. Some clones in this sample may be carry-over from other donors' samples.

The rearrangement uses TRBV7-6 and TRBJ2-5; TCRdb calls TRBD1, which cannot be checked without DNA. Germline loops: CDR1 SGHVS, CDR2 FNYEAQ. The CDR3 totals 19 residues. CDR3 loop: CASSGHWAGEWSVQETQYF.

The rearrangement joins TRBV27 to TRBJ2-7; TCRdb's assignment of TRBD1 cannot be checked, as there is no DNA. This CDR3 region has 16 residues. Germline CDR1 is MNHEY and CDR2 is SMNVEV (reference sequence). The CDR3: CASSSSRDSRFYEQYF.

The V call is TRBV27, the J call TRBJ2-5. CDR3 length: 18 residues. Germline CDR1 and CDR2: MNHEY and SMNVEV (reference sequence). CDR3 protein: CASSPQFSRGYGQETQYF.

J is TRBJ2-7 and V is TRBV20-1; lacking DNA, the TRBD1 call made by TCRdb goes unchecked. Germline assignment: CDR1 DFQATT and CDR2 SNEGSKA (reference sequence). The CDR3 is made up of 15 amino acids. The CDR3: CSARKWDRGGDEQYF.

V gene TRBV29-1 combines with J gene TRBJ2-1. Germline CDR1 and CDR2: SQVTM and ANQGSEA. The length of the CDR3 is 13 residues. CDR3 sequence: CSVRFSFYNEQFF.

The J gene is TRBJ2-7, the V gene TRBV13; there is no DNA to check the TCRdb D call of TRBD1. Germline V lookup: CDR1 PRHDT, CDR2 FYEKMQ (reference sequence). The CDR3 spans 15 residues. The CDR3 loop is CASSRGGQGVYEQYF.